This T cell receptor beta chain was captured in a study of sequential checkpoint blockade in melanoma. Across the study: 75 to 95 pretreatment tumor DNA samples were TCRβ immunosequenced. Twenty-two patients had matched tumor biopsies before treatment and at week 13 after nivolumab or ipilimumab alone. Regarding the study as a whole: PD-L1 staining and CD8+ counts, not mutational load, tracked tumor T-cell clonality. For nivolumab-first patients, baseline tumor clonality was associated with response.

TCRdb keeps only in-frame clones here, not all; method: immunoSEQ multiplex PCR. Seen here are fewer than 9,500 clones, 23% observed once, and the top ten hold 13% to 15%. V dropped 10 bases and J dropped 4 bases, with 19 bases sitting between them. Germline V gives CDR1 MDHEN, CDR2 SYDVKM. The CDR3 is 14 amino acids. Treatment here: randomized to nivolumab then ipilimumab (arm A) or the reverse (arm B). With regard to this clone: Its target is unknown.

The sequence was obtained from a human donor with melanoma. V is TRBV28 and J is TRBJ1-1, with D maybe TRBD1 (6 bases). The sample was tumor tissue (inferred from file names), taken from a patient given nivolumab and ipilimumab in sequence. For the CDR3, the DNA is TGTGCCACCCTCTGGACAGTGGGGGGCACTGAAGCTTTCTTT. This codes for CATLWTVGGTEAFF.